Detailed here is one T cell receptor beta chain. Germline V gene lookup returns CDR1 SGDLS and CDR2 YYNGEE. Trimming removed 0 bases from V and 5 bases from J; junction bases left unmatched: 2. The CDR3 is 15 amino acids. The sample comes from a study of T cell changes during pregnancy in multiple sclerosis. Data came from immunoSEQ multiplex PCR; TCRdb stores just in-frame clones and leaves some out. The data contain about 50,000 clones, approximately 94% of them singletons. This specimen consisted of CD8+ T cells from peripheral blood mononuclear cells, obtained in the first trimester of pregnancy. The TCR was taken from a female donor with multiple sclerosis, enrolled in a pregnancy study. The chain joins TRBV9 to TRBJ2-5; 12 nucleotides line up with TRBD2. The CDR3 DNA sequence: TGTGCCAGCAGCGTAGACGGGACTAGCGGGGAGACCCAGTACTTC. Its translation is CASSVDGTSGETQYF. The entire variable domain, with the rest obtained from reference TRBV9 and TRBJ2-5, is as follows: DSGVTQTPKHLITATGQRVTLRCSPRSGDLSVYWYQQSLDQGLQFLIQYYNGEERAKGNILERFSAQQFPDLHSELNLSSLELGDSALYFCASSVDGTSGETQYFGPGTRLLVL.